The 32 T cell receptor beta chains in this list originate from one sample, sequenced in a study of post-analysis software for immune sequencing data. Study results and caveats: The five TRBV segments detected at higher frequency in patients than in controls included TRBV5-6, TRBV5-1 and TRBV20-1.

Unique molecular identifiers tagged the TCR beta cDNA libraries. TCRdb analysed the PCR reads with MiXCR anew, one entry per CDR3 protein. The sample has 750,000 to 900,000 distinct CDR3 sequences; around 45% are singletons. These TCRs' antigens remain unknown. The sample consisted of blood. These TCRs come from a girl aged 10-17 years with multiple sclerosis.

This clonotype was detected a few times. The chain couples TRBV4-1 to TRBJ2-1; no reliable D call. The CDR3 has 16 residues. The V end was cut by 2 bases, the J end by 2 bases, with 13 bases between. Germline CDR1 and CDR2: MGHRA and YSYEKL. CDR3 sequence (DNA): TGCGCCAGCAGCCAATCGTTCATGGAGACCTACAATGAGCAGTTCTTC. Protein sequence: CASSQSFMETYNEQFF.

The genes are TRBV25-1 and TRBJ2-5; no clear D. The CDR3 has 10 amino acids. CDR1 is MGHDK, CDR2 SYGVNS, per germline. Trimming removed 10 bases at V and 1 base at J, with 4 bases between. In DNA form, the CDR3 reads TGTGCCACTTCCCAAGAGACCCAGTACTTC. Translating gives CATSQETQYF.

The CDR3 protein is CASSLERMKQFF. CDR3 bases: TGTGCCAGCAGCTTAGAACGAATGAAGCAGTTCTTC. This chain uses TRBV7-2 with TRBJ2-1; D call uncertain. The CDR3 is 12 residues long. Trimming pared 1 base from V and 11 bases from J, leaving 9 bases between. Germline V gene data show CDR1 as SGHTA and CDR2 as FQGNSA.

The CDR3 nucleotides read TGTGCCAGCAGCCTCGACAGGACCTATAATTCACCCCTCCACTTT. Protein sequence: CASSLDRTYNSPLHF. The chain links TRBV11-2 to TRBJ1-6; perhaps TRBD1 as D (6 bases). Between the trimmed V and J ends, which lost 5 bases and 2 bases, there was a span of 10 bases. The CDR3 extends over 15 amino acids. CDR1 SGHAT and CDR2 FQNNGV come from the germline V gene.

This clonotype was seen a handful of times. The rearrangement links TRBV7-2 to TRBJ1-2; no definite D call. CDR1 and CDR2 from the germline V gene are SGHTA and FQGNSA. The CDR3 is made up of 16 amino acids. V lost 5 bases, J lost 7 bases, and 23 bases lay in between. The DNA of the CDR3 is TGTGCCAGCAGCCCATTAAACGTAGGGATGGCCCGTGGCTACACCTTC. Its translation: CASSPLNVGMARGYTF.

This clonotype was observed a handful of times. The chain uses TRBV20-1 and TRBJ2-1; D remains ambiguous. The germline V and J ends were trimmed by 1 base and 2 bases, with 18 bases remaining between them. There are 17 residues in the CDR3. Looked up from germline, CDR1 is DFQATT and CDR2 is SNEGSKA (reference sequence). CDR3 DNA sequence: TGCAGTGCTAGAGTGGACGAAGGTCACTCCACCTACAATGAGCAGTTCTTC. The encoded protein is CSARVDEGHSTYNEQFF.

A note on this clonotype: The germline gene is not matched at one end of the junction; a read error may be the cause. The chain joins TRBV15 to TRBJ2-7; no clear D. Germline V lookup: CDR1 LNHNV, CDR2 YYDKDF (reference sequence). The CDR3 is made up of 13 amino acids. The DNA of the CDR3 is TGTGCCACCAGCAGGGACCCGCCCTACGGGCAGTACTTC. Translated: CATSRDPPYGQYF. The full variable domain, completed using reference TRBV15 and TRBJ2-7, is DAMVIQNPRYQVTQFGKPVTLSCSQTLNHNVMYWYQQKSSQAPKLLFHYYDKDFNNEADTPDNFQSRRPNTSFCFLDIRSPGLGDTAMYLCATSRDPPYGQYFGPGTRLTVT.

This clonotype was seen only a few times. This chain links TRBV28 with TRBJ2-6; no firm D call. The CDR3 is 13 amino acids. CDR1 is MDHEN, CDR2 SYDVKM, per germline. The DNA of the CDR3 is TGTGCGCCACTTTCGCCCGGGGCCAACGTCCTGACTTTC. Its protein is CAPLSPGANVLTF.

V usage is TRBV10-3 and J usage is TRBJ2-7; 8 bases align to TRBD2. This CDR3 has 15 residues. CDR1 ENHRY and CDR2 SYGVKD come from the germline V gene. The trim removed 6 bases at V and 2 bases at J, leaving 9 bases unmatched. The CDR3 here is CAIRLEREKTYEQYF. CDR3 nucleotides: TGTGCCATCAGATTAGAGCGGGAGAAGACCTACGAGCAGTACTTC.

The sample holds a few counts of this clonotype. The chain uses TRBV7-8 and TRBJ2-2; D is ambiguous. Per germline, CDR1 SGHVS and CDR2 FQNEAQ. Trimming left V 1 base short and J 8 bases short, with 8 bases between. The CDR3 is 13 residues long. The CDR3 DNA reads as TGTGCCAGCAGCTTAGGCGTCGTAGGGGAGCTGTTTTTT. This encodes CASSLGVVGELFF.

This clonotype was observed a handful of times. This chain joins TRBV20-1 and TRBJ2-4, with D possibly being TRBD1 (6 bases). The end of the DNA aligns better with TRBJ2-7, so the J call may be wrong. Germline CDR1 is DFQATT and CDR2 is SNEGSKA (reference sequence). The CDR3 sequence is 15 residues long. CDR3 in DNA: TGCAGTGCTAGAGGCCTACCGGGACACCTATACGAGCAGTACTTC. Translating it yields CSARGLPGHLYEQYF.

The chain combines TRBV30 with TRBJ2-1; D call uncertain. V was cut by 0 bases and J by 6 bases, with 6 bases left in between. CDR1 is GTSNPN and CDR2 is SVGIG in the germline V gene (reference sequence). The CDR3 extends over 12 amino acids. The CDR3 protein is CAWSVQSNEQFF. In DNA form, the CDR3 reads TGTGCCTGGAGTGTTCAAAGCAATGAGCAGTTCTTC.

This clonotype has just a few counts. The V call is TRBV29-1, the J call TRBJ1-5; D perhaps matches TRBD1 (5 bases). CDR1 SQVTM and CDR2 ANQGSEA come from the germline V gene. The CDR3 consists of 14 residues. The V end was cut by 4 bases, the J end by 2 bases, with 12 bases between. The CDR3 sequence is CSVGDGIGNQPQHF. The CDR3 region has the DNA TGCAGCGTTGGGGACGGGATCGGCAATCAGCCCCAGCATTTT.

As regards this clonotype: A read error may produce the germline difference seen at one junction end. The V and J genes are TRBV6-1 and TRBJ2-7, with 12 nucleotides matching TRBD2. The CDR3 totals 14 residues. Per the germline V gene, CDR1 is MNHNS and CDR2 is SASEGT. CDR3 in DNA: TGTGGCAGCAGTAGACTAGCGGGAGCATACGAGCAGTACTTC. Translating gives CGSSRLAGAYEQYF.

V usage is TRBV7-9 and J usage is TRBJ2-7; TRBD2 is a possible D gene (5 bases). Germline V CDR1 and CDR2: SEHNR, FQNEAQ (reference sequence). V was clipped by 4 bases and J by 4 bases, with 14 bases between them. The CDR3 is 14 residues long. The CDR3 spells CASSSRLAAYEQYF. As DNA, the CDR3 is TGTGCCAGCAGCTCCCGGCTAGCCGCATACGAGCAGTACTTC.

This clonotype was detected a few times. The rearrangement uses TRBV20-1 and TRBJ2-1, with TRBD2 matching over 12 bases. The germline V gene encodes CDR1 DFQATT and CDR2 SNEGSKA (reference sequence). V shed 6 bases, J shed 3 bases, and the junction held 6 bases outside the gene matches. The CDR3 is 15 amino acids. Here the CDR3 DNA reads TGCAGTGCCAAAACTAGCGGGAGGTACTACAATGAGCAGTTCTTC. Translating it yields CSAKTSGRYYNEQFF.

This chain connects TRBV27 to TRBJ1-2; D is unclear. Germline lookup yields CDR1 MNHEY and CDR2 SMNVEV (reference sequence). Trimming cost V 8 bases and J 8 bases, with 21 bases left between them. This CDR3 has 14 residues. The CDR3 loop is CASARLGQLGGYTF. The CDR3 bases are TGTGCCAGCGCACGTCTAGGCCAGCTCGGGGGCTACACCTTC.

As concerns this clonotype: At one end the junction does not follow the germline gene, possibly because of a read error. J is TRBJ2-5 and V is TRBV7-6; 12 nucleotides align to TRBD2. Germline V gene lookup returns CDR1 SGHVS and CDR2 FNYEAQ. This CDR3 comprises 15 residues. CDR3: CASSLAGGFGNEQYF. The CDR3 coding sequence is TGTGCCAGCAGCCTAGCGGGAGGGTTCGGGAATGAGCAGTACTTC.

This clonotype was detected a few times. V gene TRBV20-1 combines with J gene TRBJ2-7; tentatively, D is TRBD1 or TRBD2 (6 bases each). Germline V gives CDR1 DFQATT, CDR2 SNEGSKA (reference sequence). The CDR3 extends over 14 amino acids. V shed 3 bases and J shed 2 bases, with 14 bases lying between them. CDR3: CSARGEGGPYEQYF. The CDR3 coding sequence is TGCAGTGCTAGGGGCGAGGGGGGCCCCTACGAGCAGTACTTC.

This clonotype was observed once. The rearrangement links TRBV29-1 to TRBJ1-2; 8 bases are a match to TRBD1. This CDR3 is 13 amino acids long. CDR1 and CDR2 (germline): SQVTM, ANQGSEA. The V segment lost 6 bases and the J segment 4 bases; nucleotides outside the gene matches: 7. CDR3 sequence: CSVPDRESYGYTF. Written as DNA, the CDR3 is TGCAGCGTCCCGGACAGGGAGAGCTATGGCTACACCTTC.

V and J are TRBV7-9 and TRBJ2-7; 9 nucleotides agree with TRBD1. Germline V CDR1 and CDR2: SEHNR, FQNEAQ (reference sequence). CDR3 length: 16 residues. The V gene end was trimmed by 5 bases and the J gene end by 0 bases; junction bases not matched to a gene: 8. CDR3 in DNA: TGTGCCAGCAGCGACTGGACAGGGGCTCTCTCCTACGAGCAGTACTTC. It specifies CASSDWTGALSYEQYF. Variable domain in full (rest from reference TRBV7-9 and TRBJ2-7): DTGVSQNPRHKITKRGQNVTFRCDPISEHNRLYWYRQTLGQGPEFLTYFQNEAQLEKSRLLSDRFSAERPKGSFSTLEIQRTEQGDSAMYLCASSDWTGALSYEQYFGPGTRLTVT.

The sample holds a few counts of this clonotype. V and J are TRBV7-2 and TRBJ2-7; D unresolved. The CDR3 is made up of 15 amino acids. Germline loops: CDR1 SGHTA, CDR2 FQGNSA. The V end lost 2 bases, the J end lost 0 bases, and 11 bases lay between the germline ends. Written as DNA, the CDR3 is TGTGCCAGCAGCTTAATGTGGTCGAGCTCCTACGAGCAGTACTTC. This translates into CASSLMWSSSYEQYF.

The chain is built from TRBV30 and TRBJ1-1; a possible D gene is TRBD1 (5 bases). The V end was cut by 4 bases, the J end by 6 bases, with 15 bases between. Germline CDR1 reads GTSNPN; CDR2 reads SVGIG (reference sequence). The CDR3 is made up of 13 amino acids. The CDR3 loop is CAWNPAGTAEAFF. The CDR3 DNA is TGTGCCTGGAACCCAGCAGGGACGGCTGAAGCTTTCTTT.

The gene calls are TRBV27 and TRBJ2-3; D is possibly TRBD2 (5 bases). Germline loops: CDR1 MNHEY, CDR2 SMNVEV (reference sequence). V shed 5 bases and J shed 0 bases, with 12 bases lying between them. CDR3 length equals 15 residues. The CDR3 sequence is CASSPRLYSTDTQYF. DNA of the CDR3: TGTGCCAGCAGTCCCCGACTATATAGCACAGATACGCAGTATTTT.

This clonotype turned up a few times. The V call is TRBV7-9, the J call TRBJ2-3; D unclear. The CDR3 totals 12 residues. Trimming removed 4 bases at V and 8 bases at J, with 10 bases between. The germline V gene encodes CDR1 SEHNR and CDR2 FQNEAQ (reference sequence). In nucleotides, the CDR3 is TGTGCCAGCAGCTCTTGGGAAAGTACGCAGTATTTT. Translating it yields CASSSWESTQYF.

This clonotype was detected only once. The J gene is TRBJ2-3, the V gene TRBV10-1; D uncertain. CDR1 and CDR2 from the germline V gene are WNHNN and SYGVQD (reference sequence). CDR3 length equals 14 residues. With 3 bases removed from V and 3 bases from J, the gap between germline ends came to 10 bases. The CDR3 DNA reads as TGCGCCAGCAGTGACGCGCGACCGACAGATACGCAGTATTTT. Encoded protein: CASSDARPTDTQYF.

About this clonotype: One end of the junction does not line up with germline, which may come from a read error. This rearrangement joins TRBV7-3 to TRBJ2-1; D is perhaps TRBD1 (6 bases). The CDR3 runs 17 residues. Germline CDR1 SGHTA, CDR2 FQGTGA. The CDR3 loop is CASSLLSGTHDYSEQFF. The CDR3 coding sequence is TGTGCCAGCAGCTTACTTTCCGGGACACATGATTACAGTGAGCAGTTCTTC.

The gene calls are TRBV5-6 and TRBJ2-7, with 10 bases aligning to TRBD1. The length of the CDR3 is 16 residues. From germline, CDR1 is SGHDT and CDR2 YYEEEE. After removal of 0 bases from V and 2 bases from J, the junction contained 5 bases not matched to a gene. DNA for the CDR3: TGTGCCAGCAGCTTGGAGGGACAGGGGTTACCCTACGAGCAGTACTTC. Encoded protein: CASSLEGQGLPYEQYF.

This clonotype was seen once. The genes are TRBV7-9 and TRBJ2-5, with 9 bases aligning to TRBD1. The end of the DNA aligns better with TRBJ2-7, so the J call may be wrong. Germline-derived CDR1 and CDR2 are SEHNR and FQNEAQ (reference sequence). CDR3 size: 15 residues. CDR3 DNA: TGTGCCAGCAGCTCCCACGACAGGGGGTTCTACGAGCAGTACTTC. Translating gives CASSSHDRGFYEQYF.

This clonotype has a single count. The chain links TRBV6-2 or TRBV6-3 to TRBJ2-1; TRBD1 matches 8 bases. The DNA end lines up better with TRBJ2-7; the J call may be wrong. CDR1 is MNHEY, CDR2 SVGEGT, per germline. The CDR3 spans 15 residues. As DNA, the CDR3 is TGTGCCAGCAGTTTTCCAGGGGGCAGGGACAATGAGCAGTACTTC. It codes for CASSFPGGRDNEQYF.

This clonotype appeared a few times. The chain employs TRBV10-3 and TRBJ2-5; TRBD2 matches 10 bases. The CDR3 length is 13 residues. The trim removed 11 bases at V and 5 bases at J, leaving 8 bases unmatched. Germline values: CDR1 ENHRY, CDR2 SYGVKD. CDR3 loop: CASKAGGPETQYF. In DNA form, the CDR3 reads TGTGCCTCGAAAGCGGGAGGGCCGGAGACCCAGTACTTC.

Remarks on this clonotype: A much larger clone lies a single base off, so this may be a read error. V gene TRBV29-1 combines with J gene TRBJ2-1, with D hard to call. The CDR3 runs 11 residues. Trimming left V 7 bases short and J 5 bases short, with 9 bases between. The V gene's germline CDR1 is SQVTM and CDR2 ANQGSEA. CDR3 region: CSGVADNEQFF. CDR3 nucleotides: TGCAGCGGCGTGGCGGACAATGAGCAGTTCTTC.